This T cell receptor beta chain came from a study of blood T cells in healthy people across ages. Study in general: Every two T cells gave about one barcoded beta molecule via template switching.

The CDR3 runs 16 residues. Germline assignment: CDR1 MDHEN and CDR2 SYDVKM. Trimming cost V 4 bases and J 3 bases, with 16 bases left between them. Then a second PCR, running about 7 to 11 cycles, was carried out with a sample-barcoded 5' primer and a J-beta primer mix. Every molecule of cDNA carried a tag from a template-switch adaptor with 12 random nucleotides. MiXCR was run by TCRdb on the 5' RACE reads, yielding one entry per CDR3 protein. The repertoire holds 710,000 or so distinct CDR3 sequences, about a third seen once, with 15% to 19% in the top ten. Samples had at least 6.5 million PBMCs isolated from them.

This chain links TRBV28 with TRBJ2-1; D may be TRBD1 (6 bases). Sample: blood. The source is a woman at least 80 years old in good health. The CDR3 DNA is TGTGCCAGCAGTTCTATTGACATCAGGGGCTACAATGAGCAGTTCTTC. Translated, it gives CASSSIDIRGYNEQFF.